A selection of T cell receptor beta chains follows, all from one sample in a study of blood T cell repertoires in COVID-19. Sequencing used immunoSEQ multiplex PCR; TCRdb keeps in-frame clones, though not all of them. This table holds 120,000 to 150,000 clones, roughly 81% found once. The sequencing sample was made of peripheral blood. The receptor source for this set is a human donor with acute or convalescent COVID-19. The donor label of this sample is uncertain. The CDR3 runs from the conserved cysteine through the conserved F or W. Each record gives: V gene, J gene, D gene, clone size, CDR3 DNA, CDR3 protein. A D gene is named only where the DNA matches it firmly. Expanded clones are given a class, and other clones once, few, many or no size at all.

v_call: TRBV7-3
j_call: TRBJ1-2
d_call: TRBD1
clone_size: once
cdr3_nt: TGTGCCAGCAGCCCCCGCGGAGGGGGCGGCTATGGCTACACCTTC
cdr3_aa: CASSPRGGGGYGYTF

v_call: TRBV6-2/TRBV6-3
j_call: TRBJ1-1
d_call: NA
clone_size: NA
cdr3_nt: TGTGCCAGCAGTAAACTCCGGGAGGACTCAACTGAAGCTTTCTTT
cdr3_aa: CASSKLREDSTEAFF

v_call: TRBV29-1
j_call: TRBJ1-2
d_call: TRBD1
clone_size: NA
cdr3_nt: TGCAGCGTTGTGGCAGGGGGCGCCAACTATGGCTACACCTTC
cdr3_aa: CSVVAGGANYGYTF

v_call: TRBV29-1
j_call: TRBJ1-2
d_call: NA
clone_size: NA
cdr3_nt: TGCAGCGTTGAAGATCCCCAGGGCCCTTATGGCTACACCTTC
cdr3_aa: CSVEDPQGPYGYTF

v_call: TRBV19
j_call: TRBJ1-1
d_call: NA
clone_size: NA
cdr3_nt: TGTGCCAGTAGTAGCCCGGGGATGAACACTGAAGCTTTCTTT
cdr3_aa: CASSSPGMNTEAFF

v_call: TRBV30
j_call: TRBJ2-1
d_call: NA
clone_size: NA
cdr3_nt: TGTGCCTGGAGCTCGTTGACTTACAATGAGCAGTTCTTC
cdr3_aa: CAWSSLTYNEQFF

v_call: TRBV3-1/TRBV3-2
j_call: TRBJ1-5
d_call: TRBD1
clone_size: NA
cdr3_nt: TGTGCCAGCAGCCAGGCGACAGGGAATAGCAATCAGCCCCAGCATTTT
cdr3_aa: CASSQATGNSNQPQHF

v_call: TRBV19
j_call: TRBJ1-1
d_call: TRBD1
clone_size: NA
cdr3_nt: TGTGCCAGTAGTATCCCAGGGGGCTTGACTGAAGCTTTCTTT
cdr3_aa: CASSIPGGLTEAFF

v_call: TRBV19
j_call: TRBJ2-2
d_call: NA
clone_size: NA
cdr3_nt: TGTGCTTCCGCTCTCGGATCGGGCACCGGGGAGCTGTTTTTT
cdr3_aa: CASALGSGTGELFF

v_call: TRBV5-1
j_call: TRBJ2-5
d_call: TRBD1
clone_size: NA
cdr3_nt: TGCGCCAGCAGCGCCGCAGGGGGCCAAGAGACCCAGTACTTC
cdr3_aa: CASSAAGGQETQYF

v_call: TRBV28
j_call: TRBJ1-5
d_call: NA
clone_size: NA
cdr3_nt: TGTGCCAGCAGCAGCTCACAGCTGGGCAATCAGCCCCAGCATTTT
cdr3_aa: CASSSSQLGNQPQHF

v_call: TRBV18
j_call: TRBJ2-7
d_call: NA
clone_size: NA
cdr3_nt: TGTGCCAGCTCACCACAGGGGGAACCCTACGAGCAGTACTTC
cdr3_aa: CASSPQGEPYEQYF

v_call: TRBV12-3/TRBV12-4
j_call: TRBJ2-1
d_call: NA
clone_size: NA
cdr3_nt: TGTGCCAGCAGTGCAACGAGTAGTCAGCAGTTCTTC
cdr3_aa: CASSATSSQQFF

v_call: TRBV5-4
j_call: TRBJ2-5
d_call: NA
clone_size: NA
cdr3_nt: TGTGCCAGCAGCTCGCGGACTGCACAAGAGACCCAGTACTTC
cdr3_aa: CASSSRTAQETQYF

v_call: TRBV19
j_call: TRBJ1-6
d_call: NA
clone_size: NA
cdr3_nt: TGTGCCAGTACCCCCCTCTTACAGGGAAATTCACCCCTCCACTTT
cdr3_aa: CASTPLLQGNSPLHF

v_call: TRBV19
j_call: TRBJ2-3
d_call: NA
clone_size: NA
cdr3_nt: TGTGCCAGTAGTCCCCGTGTGGGGAGCGCGCAGTATTTT
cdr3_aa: CASSPRVGSAQYF

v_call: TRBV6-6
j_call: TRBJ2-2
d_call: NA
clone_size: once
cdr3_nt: TGTGCCAGCAGTTACCAGGGTTGGAGCACCGGGGAGCTGTTTTTT
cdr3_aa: CASSYQGWSTGELFF

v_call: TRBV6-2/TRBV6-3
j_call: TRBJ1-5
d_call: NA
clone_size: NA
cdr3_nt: TGTGCCAGCAGTTCAGCCGGGTATAGCAATCAGCCCCAGCATTTT
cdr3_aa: CASSSAGYSNQPQHF

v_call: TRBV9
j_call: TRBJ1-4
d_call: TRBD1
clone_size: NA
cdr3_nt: TGTGCCAGCAGCGTAGGGGGACAGACCCATAATGAAAAACTGTTTTTT
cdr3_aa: CASSVGGQTHNEKLFF

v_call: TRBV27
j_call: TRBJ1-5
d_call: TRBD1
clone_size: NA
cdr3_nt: TGTGCCAGCAGTTCACTGGGGACAGGGGGTCATCAGCCCCAGCATTTT
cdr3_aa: CASSSLGTGGHQPQHF

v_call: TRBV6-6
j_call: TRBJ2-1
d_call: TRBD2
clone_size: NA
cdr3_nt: TGTGCCAGCAGTCGCGGACTAGCGGGGGGGGCACGGTCCTACAATGAGCAGTTCTTC
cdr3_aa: CASSRGLAGGARSYNEQFF

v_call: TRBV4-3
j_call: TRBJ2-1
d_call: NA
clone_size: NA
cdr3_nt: TGCGCCAGCAGCCAAGTTTCGTACAATGAGCAGTTCTTC
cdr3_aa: CASSQVSYNEQFF

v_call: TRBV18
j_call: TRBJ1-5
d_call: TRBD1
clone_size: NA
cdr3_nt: TGTGCCAGCTCGCGTAAATCCGGGACAGGGGAAATAGGACATCAGCCCCAGCATTTT
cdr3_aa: CASSRKSGTGEIGHQPQHF

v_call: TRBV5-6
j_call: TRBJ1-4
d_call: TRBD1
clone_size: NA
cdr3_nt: TGTGCCAGCAGCCTGACAGGGGACAGTGAAAAACTGTTTTTT
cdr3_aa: CASSLTGDSEKLFF

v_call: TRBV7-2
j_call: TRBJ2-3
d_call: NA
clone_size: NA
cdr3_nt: TGTGCCAGCAGCTTAGTGGTCAGCTCTAGCGCAGATACGCAGTATTTT
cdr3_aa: CASSLVVSSSADTQYF

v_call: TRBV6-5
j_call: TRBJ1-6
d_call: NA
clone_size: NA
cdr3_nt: TGTGCCAGCAGTTTAATGCAGGGGAATAATTCACCCCTCCACTTT
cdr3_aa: CASSLMQGNNSPLHF

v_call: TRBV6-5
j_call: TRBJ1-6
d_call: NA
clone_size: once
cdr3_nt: TGTGCCAGCAGTTACTCGGCAGGTGGTTACAATTCACCCCTCCACTTT
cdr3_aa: CASSYSAGGYNSPLHF

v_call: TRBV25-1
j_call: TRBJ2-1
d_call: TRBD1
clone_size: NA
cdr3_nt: TGTGCCAGCGGGGACAGGGCAAATGAGCAGTTCTTC
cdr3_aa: CASGDRANEQFF

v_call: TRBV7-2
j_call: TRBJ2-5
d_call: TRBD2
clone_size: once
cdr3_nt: TGTGCCAGCAGCCCCTTGGGACTAGCGGCACCAGAGACCCAGTACTTC
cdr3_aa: CASSPLGLAAPETQYF

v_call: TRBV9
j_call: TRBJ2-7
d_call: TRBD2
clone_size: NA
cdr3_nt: TGTGCCAGCAGCCCCCGGCTAGCGGGGTACGAGCAGTACTTC
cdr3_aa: CASSPRLAGYEQYF

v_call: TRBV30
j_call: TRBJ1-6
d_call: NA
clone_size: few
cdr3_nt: TGTGCCTGGAGTCCGCAGCGCTCTCCTAATAATTCACCCCTCCACTTT
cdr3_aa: CAWSPQRSPNNSPLHF

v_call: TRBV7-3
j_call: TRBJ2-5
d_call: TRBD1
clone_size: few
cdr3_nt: TGTGCCAGCAGCCGAGGACAGGGGAGTCCTTCGGAGACCCAGTACTTC
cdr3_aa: CASSRGQGSPSETQYF

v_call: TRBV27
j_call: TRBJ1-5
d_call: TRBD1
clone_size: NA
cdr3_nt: TGTGCCAGCAGTTTTGGACAGGGGGGCAATCAGCCCCAGCATTTT
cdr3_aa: CASSFGQGGNQPQHF

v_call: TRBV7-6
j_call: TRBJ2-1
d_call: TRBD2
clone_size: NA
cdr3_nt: TGTGCCAGCAGCACCCCCGGCACTAGCGGGAGGGTGAGCTCCTACAATGAGCAGTTCTTC
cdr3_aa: CASSTPGTSGRVSSYNEQFF

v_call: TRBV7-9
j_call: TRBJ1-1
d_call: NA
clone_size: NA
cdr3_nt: TGTGCCAGCAGCTCGAGGAGGCACGCTGAAGCTTTCTTT
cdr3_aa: CASSSRRHAEAFF

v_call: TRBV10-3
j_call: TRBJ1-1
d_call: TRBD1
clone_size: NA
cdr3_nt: TGTGCCAGCTTCCGGGACAGGGATACTGAAGCTTTCTTT
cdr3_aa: CASFRDRDTEAFF

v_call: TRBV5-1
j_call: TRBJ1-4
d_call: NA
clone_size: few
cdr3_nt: TGCGCCAGCAGCCCCCAAGGCCAGGATGAAAAACTGTTTTTT
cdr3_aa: CASSPQGQDEKLFF

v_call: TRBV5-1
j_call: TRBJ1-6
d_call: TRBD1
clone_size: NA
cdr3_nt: TGCGCCAGCAGCTTGGATGACAGGGTACAGTCACCCCTCCACTTT
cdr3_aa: CASSLDDRVQSPLHF

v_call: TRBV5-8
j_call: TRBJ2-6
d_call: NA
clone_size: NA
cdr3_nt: TGTGCCAGCAGCTTGAGGAGGGCATCAAGCTCTGGGGCCAACGTCCTGACTTTC
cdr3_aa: CASSLRRASSSGANVLTF

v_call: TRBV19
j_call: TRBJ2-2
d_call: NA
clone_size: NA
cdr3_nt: TGTGCCAGTACCTTCGGCCGGGGGGCCCTGCTCTTTAATACCGGGGAGCTGTTTTTT
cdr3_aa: CASTFGRGALLFNTGELFF

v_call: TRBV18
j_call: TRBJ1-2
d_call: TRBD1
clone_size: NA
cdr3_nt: TGTGCCAGCTCACCAGTGGACAGGAACTATGGCTACACCTTC
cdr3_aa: CASSPVDRNYGYTF

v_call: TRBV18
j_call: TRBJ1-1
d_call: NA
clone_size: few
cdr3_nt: TGTGCCAGCTCCCAGGTTCGACACACTGAAGCTTTCTTT
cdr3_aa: CASSQVRHTEAFF

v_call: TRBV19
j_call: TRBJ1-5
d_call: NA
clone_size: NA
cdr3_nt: TGTGCCAGTACTCGAGCGGTCGGTCCCGGGAGCAATCAGCCCCAGCATTTT
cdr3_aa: CASTRAVGPGSNQPQHF

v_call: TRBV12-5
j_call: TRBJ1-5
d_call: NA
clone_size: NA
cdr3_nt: TGTGCTAGTGGTTTGGGGACAGTCGGCAATCAGCCCCAGCATTTT
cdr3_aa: CASGLGTVGNQPQHF

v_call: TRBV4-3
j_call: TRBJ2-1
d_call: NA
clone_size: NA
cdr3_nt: TGCGCCAGCAGCCAAGCCCCGCGGGGCCTCAATTACAATGAGCAGTTCTTC
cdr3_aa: CASSQAPRGLNYNEQFF

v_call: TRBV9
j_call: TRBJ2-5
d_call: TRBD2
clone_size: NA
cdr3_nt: TGTGCCAGCAGCGTAGGTTTAGCGGGGGAAGAGACCCAGTACTTC
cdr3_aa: CASSVGLAGEETQYF

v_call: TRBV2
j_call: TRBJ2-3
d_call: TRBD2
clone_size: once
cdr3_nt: TGTGCCAGCAGTGCCCTAGCGGGGGGCACAGATACGCAGTATTTT
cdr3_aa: CASSALAGGTDTQYF